This T cell receptor (beta chain) was observed in a study of cytomegalovirus exposure and HLA in healthy donors. Trimming left V 2 bases short and J 11 bases short, with 18 bases between. This CDR3 comprises 14 residues. Germline-derived CDR1 and CDR2 are KGHSH and LQKENI. Comment on this clone: Its antigen is still unknown.

Findings and limits, study-wide: Apparent HLA restriction characterized most CMV-associated TCR beta chains in a later analysis. Of the V segments, some could not be distinguished, including TRBV6-2 and TRBV6-3, and were excluded.

Primers included in the PCR were 60 Vbeta and 13 Jbeta primers. Method: immunoSEQ multiplex PCR; TCRdb's copy keeps in-frame clones and lacks some. Altogether 200,000 to 250,000 clones are present, 83% being singletons, with the ten largest covering about 1.4%. This sequence originates from a girl aged 5-17 years in good health and CMV-seronegative. The specimen was PBMCs. The chain carries TRBV18 and TRBJ1-1; perhaps TRBD1 as D (5 bases). CDR3: CASSPSSHDGGAFF. In DNA, the CDR3 is TGTGCCAGCTCACCATCATCCCACGACGGGGGTGCTTTCTTT.